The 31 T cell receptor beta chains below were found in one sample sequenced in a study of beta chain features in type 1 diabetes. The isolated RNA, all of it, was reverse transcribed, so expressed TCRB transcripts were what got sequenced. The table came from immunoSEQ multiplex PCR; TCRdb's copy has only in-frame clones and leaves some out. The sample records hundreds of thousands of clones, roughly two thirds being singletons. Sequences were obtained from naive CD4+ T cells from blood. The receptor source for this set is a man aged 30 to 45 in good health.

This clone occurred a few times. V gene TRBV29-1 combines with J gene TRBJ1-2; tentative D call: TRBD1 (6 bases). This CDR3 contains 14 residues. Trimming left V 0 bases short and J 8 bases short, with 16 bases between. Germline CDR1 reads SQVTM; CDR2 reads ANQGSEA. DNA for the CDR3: TGCAGCGTTGAAGATAACACACAGGGACGGGGCTACACCTTC. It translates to CSVEDNTQGRGYTF.

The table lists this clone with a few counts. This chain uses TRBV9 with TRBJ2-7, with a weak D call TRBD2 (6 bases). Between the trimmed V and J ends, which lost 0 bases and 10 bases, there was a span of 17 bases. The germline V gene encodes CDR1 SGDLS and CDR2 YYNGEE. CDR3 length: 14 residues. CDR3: CASSVGLATRGQYF. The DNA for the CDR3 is TGTGCCAGCAGCGTAGGCCTAGCGACAAGGGGACAGTACTTC.

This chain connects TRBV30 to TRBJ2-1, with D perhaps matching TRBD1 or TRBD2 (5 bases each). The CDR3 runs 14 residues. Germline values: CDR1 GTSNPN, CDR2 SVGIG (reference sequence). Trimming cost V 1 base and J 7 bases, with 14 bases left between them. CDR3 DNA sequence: TGTGCCTGGAGTGAAGGGGCCTCGGGGAATGAGCAGTTCTTC. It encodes CAWSEGASGNEQFF.

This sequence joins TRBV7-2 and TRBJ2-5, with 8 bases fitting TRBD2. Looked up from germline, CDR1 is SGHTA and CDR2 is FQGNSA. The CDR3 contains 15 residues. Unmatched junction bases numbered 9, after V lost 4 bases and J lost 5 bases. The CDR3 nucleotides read TGTGCCAGCAGCTCCCATAGCGGGGCTTGGGAGACCCAGTACTTC. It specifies CASSSHSGAWETQYF.

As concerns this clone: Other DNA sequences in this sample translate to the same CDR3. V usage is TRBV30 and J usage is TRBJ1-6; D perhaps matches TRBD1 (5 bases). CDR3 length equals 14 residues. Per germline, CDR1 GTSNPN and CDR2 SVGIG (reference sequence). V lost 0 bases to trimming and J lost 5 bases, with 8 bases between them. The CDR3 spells CAWSVGTDNSPLHF. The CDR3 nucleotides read TGTGCCTGGAGTGTCGGGACGGATAATTCACCCCTCCACTTT.

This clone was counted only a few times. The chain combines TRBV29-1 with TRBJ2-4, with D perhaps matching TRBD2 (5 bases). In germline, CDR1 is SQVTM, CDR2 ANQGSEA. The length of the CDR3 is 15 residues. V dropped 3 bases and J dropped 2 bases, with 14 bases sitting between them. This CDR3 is CSVEGEPRTKNIQYF. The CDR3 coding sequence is TGCAGCGTTGAGGGAGAACCTCGCACCAAAAACATTCAGTACTTC.

The DNA of the CDR3 is TGTGCCAGAGGCGGTCAAGAGACCCAGTACTTC. Protein sequence: CARGGQETQYF. This rearrangement joins TRBV2 to TRBJ2-5; D is undetermined. Germline V gives CDR1 SNHLY, CDR2 FYNNEI. This CDR3 has 11 residues. Trimming cost V 9 bases and J 2 bases, with 7 bases left between them.

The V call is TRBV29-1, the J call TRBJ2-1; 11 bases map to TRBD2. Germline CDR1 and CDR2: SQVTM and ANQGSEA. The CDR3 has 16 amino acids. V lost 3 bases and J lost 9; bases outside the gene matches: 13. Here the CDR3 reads CSVDGNRVAGGAEQFF. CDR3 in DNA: TGCAGCGTTGACGGGAATAGGGTAGCGGGAGGGGCTGAGCAGTTCTTC.

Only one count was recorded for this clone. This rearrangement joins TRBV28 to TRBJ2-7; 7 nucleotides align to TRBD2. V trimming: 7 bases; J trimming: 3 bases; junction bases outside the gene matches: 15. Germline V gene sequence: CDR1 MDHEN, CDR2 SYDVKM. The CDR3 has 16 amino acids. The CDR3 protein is CASTPGRASGIYEQYF. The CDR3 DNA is TGTGCCAGCACTCCCGGTCGCGCTAGCGGAATCTACGAGCAGTACTTC. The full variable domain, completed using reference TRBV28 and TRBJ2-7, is DVKVTQSSRYLVKRTGEKVFLECVQDMDHENMFWYRQDPGLGLRLIYFSYDVKMKEKGDIPEGYSVSREKKERFSLILESASTNQTSMYLCASTPGRASGIYEQYFGPGTRLTVT.

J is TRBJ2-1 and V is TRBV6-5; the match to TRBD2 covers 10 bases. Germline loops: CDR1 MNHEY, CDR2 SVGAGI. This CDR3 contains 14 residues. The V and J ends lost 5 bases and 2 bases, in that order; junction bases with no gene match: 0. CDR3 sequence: CASSTSGTYNEQFF. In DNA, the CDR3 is TGTGCCAGCAGTACTAGCGGGACCTACAATGAGCAGTTCTTC.

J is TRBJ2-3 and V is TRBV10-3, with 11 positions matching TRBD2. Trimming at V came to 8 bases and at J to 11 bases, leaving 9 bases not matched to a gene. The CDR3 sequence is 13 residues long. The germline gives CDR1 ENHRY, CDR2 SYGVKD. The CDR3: CAIAGTSGSKQYF. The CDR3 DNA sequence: TGTGCCATCGCCGGGACTAGCGGCAGTAAGCAGTATTTT.

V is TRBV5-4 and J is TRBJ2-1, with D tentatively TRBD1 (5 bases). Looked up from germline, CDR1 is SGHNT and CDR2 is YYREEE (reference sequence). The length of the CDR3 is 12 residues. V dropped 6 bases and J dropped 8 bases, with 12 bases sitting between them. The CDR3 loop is CASKRTSDEQFF. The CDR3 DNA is TGTGCCAGCAAAAGGACAAGCGATGAGCAGTTCTTC.

The CDR3 loop reads CAWSVSETGIAEAFF. The CDR3 bases are TGTGCCTGGAGTGTCTCCGAGACAGGCATCGCTGAAGCTTTCTTT. The V and J genes are TRBV30 and TRBJ1-1; perhaps TRBD1 as D (6 bases). CDR3 size: 15 residues. Germline V lookup: CDR1 GTSNPN, CDR2 SVGIG (reference sequence). V lost 0 bases and J 6 bases, leaving 17 bases between the germline ends.

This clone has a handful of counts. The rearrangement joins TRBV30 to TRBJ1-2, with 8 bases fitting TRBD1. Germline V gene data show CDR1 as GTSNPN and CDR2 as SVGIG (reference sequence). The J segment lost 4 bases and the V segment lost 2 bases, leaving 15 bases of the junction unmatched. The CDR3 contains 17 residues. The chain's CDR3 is CAWSPVPGTGVLYGYTF. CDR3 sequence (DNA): TGTGCCTGGAGTCCCGTCCCCGGGACAGGCGTTCTCTATGGCTACACCTTC.

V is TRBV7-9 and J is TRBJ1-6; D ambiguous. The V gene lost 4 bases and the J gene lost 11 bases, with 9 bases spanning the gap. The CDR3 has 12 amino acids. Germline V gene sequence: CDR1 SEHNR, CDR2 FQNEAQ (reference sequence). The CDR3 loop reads CASSSEIPPLHF. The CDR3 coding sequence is TGTGCCAGCAGCTCAGAAATTCCACCCCTCCACTTT.

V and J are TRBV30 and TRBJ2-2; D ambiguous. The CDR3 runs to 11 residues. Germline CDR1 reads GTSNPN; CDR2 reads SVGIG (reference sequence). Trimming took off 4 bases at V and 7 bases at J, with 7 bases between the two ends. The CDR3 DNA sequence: TGTGCCTGGATCTCATTCGGGGAGCTGTTTTTT. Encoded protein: CAWISFGELFF.

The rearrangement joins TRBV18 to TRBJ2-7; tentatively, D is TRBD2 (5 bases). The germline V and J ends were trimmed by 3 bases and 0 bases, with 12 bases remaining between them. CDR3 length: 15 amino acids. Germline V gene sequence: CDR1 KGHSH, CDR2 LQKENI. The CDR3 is CASSPRTGSSYEQYF. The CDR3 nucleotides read TGTGCCAGCTCACCCCGGACGGGGAGCTCCTACGAGCAGTACTTC.

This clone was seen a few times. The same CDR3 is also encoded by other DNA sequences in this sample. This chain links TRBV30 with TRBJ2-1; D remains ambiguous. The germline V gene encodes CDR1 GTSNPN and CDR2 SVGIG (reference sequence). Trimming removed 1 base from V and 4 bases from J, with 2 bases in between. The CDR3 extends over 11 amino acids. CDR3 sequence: CAWSEYNEQFF. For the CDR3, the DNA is TGTGCCTGGAGTGAATACAATGAGCAGTTCTTC.

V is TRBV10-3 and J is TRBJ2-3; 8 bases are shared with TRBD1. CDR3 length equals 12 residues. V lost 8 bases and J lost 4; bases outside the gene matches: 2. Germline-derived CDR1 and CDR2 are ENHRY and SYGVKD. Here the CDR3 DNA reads TGTGCCATCGGACAGGGCCCAGATACGCAGTATTTT. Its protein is CAIGQGPDTQYF.

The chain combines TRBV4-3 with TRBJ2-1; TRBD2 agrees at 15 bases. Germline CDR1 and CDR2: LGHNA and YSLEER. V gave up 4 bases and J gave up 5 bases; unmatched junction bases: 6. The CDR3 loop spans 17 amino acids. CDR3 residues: CASSPGTSGRINNEQFF. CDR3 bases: TGCGCCAGCAGCCCCGGGACTAGCGGGAGGATCAACAATGAGCAGTTCTTC.

The CDR3 DNA follows: TGTGCCAGCAGCGTAGCTAACGGCCCCACAGATACGCAGTATTTT. This codes for CASSVANGPTDTQYF. V gene TRBV9 combines with J gene TRBJ2-3; D call uncertain. The CDR3 contains 15 residues. The V end lost 0 bases, the J end lost 2 bases, and 10 bases lay between the germline ends. Germline CDR1 and CDR2: SGDLS and YYNGEE.

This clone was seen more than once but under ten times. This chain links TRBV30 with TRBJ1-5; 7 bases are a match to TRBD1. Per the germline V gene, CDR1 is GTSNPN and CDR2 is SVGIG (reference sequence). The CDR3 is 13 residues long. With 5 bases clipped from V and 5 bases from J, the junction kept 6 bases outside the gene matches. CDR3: CAWQTGLDQPQHF. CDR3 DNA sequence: TGTGCCTGGCAGACAGGGCTGGATCAGCCCCAGCATTTT.

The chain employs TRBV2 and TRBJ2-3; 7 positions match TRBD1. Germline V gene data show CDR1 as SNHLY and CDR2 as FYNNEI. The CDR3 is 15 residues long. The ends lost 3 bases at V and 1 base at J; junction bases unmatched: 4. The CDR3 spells CASSDRQGGTDTQYF. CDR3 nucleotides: TGTGCCAGCAGTGATCGTCAGGGGGGCACAGATACGCAGTATTTT.

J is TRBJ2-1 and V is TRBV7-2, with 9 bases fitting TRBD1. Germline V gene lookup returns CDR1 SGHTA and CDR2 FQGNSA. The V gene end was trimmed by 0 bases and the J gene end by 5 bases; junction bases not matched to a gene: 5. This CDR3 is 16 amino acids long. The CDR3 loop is CASSLAGTGTHNEQFF. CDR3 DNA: TGTGCCAGCAGCTTAGCGGGGACAGGGACCCACAATGAGCAGTTCTTC.

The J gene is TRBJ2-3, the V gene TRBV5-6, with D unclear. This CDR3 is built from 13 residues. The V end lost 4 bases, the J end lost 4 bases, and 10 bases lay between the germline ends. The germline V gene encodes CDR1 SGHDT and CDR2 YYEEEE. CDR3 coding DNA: TGTGCCAGCAGCCAACGGAATTCAGATACGCAGTATTTT. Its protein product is CASSQRNSDTQYF.

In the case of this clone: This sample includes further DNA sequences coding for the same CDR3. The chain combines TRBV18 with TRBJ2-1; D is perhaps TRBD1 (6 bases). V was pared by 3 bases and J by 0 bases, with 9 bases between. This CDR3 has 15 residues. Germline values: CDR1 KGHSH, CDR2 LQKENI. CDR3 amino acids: CASSPQGFSYNEQFF. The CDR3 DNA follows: TGTGCCAGCTCACCGCAGGGGTTCTCCTACAATGAGCAGTTCTTC.

The CDR3: CSGGPGQRTDTQYF. For the CDR3, the DNA is TGCAGCGGTGGTCCGGGACAGAGGACAGATACGCAGTATTTT. The V and J genes are TRBV29-1 and TRBJ2-3; 7 nucleotides line up with TRBD1. Germline CDR1 SQVTM, CDR2 ANQGSEA. CDR3 length equals 14 residues. V lost 7 bases, J lost 3 bases, and 10 bases stayed unmatched.

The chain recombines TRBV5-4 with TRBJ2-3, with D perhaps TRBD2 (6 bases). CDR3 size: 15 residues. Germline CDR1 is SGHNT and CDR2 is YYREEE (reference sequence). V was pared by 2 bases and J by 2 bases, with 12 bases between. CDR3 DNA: TGTGCCAGCAGCTTACCTAGGAGGGACACAGATACGCAGTATTTT. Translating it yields CASSLPRRDTDTQYF.

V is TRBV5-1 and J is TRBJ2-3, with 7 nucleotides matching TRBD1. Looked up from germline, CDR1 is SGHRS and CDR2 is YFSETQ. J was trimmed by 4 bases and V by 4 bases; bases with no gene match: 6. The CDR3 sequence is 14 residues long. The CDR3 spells CASSHNRGPDTQYF. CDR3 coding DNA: TGCGCCAGCAGCCATAACAGGGGACCAGATACGCAGTATTTT.

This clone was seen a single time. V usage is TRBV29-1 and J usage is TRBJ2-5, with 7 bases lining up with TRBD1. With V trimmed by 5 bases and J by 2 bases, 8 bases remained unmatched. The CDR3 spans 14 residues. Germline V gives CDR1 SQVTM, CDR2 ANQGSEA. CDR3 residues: CSVKLRDRQETQYF. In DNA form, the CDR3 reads TGCAGCGTTAAACTTAGGGACAGACAAGAGACCCAGTACTTC.

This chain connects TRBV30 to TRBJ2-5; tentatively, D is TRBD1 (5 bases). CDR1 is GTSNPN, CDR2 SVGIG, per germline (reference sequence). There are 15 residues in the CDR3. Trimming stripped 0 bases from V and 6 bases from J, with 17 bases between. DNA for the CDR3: TGTGCCTGGAGTGTTATGGGGCCCGTGTCCAAGACCCAGTACTTC. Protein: CAWSVMGPVSKTQYF.